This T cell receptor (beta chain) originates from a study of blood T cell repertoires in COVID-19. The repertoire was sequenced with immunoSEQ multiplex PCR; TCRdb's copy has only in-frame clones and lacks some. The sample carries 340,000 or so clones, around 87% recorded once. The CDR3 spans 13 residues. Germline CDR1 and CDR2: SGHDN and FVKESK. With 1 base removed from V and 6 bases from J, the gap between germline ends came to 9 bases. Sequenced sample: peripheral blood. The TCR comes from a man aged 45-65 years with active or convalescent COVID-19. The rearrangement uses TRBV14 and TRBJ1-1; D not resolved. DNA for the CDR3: TGTGCCAGCAGCCAAGGGTATGCGTCTGAAGCTTTCTTT. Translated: CASSQGYASEAFF.